This paragraph reports one T cell receptor beta chain. Antigen: not known. The sample is drawn from a study of T cell responses to AZD1222 COVID-19 vaccine. Study-level findings and limits: Nearly half of spike-specific TCRs reportedly target unmutated variant regions. Distributed over spike, vaccine-associated CD4 TCRs predominated at 160-218 and 743-854. Clonal diversity may have been underestimated, and the donors were mostly white British, with more females than males. No repertoire was sampled before or during the peak T cell response, only after it.

Germline V CDR1 and CDR2: SNHLY, FYNNEI. Trimming took 1 base from V and 9 from J; bases not matched to a gene: 7. The CDR3 is 14 residues long. TCRdb's table, derived via immunoSEQ multiplex PCR, lists solely in-frame clones and lacks some. The sample comprises about 160,000 clones, around 90% of which are singletons, and 3.5% to 4% rests with the top ten. This chain joins TRBV2 and TRBJ1-2; 8 bases are shared with TRBD1. The sequencing used peripheral blood, collected 28 days after the second AZD1222 dose. The clonotype originates from an adult who received the AZD1222 COVID-19 vaccine. The CDR3 sequence: CASSEDRQGLRYTF. DNA for the CDR3: TGTGCCAGCAGTGAAGACCGACAGGGGTTACGCTACACCTTC. Full variable domain (remainder filled in from reference TRBV2 and TRBJ1-2): EPEVTQTPSHQVTQMGQEVILRCVPISNHLYFYWYRQILGQKVEFLVSFYNNEISEKSEIFDDQFSVERPDGSNFTLKIRSTKLEDSAMYFCASSEDRQGLRYTFGSGTRLTVV.